Following are 27 T cell receptor beta chains from one sample sequenced in a study of blood T cell repertoires in COVID-19. Sequencing was performed with immunoSEQ multiplex PCR; in TCRdb, only in-frame clones are kept and a portion is missing. Of a few hundred thousand clones in the sample, around 84% were seen once. Sequencing used peripheral blood. The receptors stem from a woman aged 55-69 years who had recovered from COVID-19.

The rearrangement joins TRBV12-5 to TRBJ1-2, with 7 bases matching TRBD1. CDR1 is LGHNT, CDR2 FRNRAP, per germline. The CDR3 sequence is 14 residues long. Unmatched junction bases numbered 8, after V lost 6 bases and J lost 4 bases. The CDR3 here is CASGPGQVGYGYTF. The CDR3 DNA reads as TGTGCTAGTGGGCCTGGACAGGTCGGCTATGGCTACACCTTC. The variable domain in full, completed from reference TRBV12-5 and TRBJ1-2, reads DARVTQTPRHKVTEMGQEVTMRCQPILGHNTVFWYRQTMMQGLELLAYFRNRAPLDDSGMPKDRFSAEMPDATLATLKIQPSEPRDSAVYFCASGPGQVGYGYTFGSGTRLTVV.

The chain joins TRBV11-2 to TRBJ1-1; 10 bases agree with TRBD1. The CDR3 is 17 amino acids. The germline V gene encodes CDR1 SGHAT and CDR2 FQNNGV. V dropped 6 bases and J dropped 4; count of bases not matched to a gene: 14. CDR3 DNA sequence: TGTGCCAGCAGTTATTACGACAGGGGGCGGAGGGGCACTGAAGCTTTCTTT. It translates to CASSYYDRGRRGTEAFF.

The J gene is TRBJ2-7, the V gene TRBV20-1; 7 positions match TRBD2. Per the germline V gene, CDR1 is DFQATT and CDR2 is SNEGSKA (reference sequence). This CDR3 spans 13 amino acids. V was clipped by 3 bases and J by 2 bases; unmatched bases: 4. CDR3 in amino acids: CSASERGPYEQYF. CDR3 coding DNA: TGCAGTGCTAGTGAGCGGGGCCCCTACGAGCAGTACTTC.

The gene calls are TRBV5-5 and TRBJ1-6; 9 bases are shared with TRBD1. Trimming cost V 4 bases and J 10 bases; bases outside gene matches: 9. Germline-derived CDR1 and CDR2 are SGHKS and YYEKEE (reference sequence). The CDR3 loop spans 15 amino acids. CDR3 region: CASSRGTGRGSPLHF. DNA of the CDR3: TGTGCCAGCAGCAGAGGGACAGGGAGGGGGTCACCCCTCCACTTT.

The chain is built from TRBV9 and TRBJ2-5, with a tentative D call TRBD1 (6 bases). The CDR3 sequence is 13 residues long. V was pared by 3 bases and J by 3 bases, with 9 bases between. Germline V lookup: CDR1 SGDLS, CDR2 YYNGEE. For the CDR3, the DNA is TGTGCCAGCAGCGGCCAGGGGAAAGAGACCCAGTACTTC. Translated, it gives CASSGQGKETQYF.

The V call is TRBV6-5, the J call TRBJ1-3, with TRBD1 as a possible D gene (6 bases). Germline V CDR1 and CDR2: MNHEY, SVGAGI. This CDR3 contains 14 residues. Trimming shortened V by 6 bases and J by 4 bases, and 13 bases separated the two germline ends. The CDR3 nucleotides are TGTGCCAGCAGACAAACAGGGTCCGGAAACACCATATATTTT. Translated: CASRQTGSGNTIYF.

The CDR3 sequence is CASSGTSGGRNEQFF. The CDR3 DNA follows: TGTGCCAGCAGCGGTACTAGCGGCGGAAGGAATGAGCAGTTCTTC. The chain links TRBV7-9 to TRBJ2-1; 8 nucleotides agree with TRBD2. V shed 5 bases and J 7 bases; nucleotides not matched to a gene: 10. Germline V lookup: CDR1 SEHNR, CDR2 FQNEAQ (reference sequence). The CDR3 sequence is 15 residues long.

The chain recombines TRBV15 with TRBJ2-7, with 7 bases fitting TRBD1. V was clipped by 4 bases and J by 0 bases; unmatched bases: 3. This CDR3 spans 14 amino acids. CDR1 is LNHNV and CDR2 is YYDKDF in the germline V gene (reference sequence). CDR3 nucleotide sequence: TGTGCCACCAGCAAACCAGGGGGCTCCTACGAGCAGTACTTC. Protein: CATSKPGGSYEQYF.

The gene calls are TRBV6-5 and TRBJ2-7; 11 nucleotides align to TRBD1. The CDR3 extends over 14 amino acids. Germline V gene lookup returns CDR1 MNHEY and CDR2 SVGAGI. Trimming cost V 6 bases and J 4 bases; bases outside gene matches: 5. In DNA, the CDR3 is TGTGCCAGCAGACGGACAGGGGGCAATTACGAGCAGTACTTC. Translation gives CASRRTGGNYEQYF.

The chain uses TRBV5-4 and TRBJ2-3; possible D gene TRBD2, 6 bases. V dropped 4 bases and J dropped 4 bases, with 10 bases sitting between them. Germline assignment: CDR1 SGHNT and CDR2 YYREEE (reference sequence). This CDR3 spans 13 amino acids. As DNA, the CDR3 is TGTGCCAGCAGCCAACTAGCCGCAGATACGCAGTATTTT. Its translation is CASSQLAADTQYF.

The rearrangement uses TRBV9 and TRBJ2-2; D is possibly TRBD2 (7 bases). This CDR3 spans 20 amino acids. Trimming cost V 0 bases and J 3 bases, with 24 bases left between them. Per the germline V gene, CDR1 is SGDLS and CDR2 is YYNGEE. The CDR3 coding sequence is TGTGCCAGCAGCGTAGGCCCTCATCGATTAGGGGGGGCGCACACCGGGGAGCTGTTTTTT. Its protein is CASSVGPHRLGGAHTGELFF.

In this sample, this clone turned up once. The chain employs TRBV6-1 and TRBJ2-7, with TRBD2 matching 14 bases. CDR3 size: 18 residues. Trimming took 4 bases from V and 0 from J; bases not matched to a gene: 8. From germline, CDR1 is MNHNS and CDR2 SASEGT. As DNA, the CDR3 is TGTGCCAGCAGTGCCCTGACTAGCGGGGGGGAGAGCTCCTACGAGCAGTACTTC. It is translated as CASSALTSGGESSYEQYF.

This clone occurred a few times. The chain is built from TRBV2 and TRBJ2-2; D gene uncertain. Germline CDR1 is SNHLY and CDR2 is FYNNEI. The germline V and J ends were trimmed by 7 bases and 2 bases, with 14 bases remaining between them. The CDR3 extends over 15 amino acids. CDR3 region: CASTGADRNTGELFF. CDR3 coding DNA: TGTGCCAGCACTGGCGCGGATCGAAACACCGGGGAGCTGTTTTTT.

The chain joins TRBV19 to TRBJ1-2; 9 nucleotides match TRBD1. The germline V gene encodes CDR1 LNHDA and CDR2 SQIVND (reference sequence). This CDR3 is 16 amino acids long. J was trimmed by 0 bases and V by 7 bases; bases with no gene match: 9. CDR3 residues: CASKLLGQGPNYGYTF. The DNA of the CDR3 is TGTGCCAGTAAGCTTTTGGGACAGGGTCCTAACTATGGCTACACCTTC.

V usage is TRBV9 and J usage is TRBJ2-7, with D possibly matching TRBD1 (6 bases). V lost 0 bases, J lost 4 bases, and 11 bases lay in between. Germline CDR1 and CDR2: SGDLS and YYNGEE. The CDR3 totals 14 residues. CDR3 nucleotide sequence: TGTGCCAGCAGCGTAGGGCAGGGGAGATACGAGCAGTACTTC. This sequence encodes CASSVGQGRYEQYF.

The chain couples TRBV29-1 to TRBJ1-4, with D uncertain. CDR3 length equals 14 residues. Per the germline V gene, CDR1 is SQVTM and CDR2 is ANQGSEA. The V and J ends lost 4 bases and 4 bases respectively, with 13 bases between them. Written as DNA, the CDR3 is TGCAGCGTTGTGGAGGGCACCTATAATGAAAAACTGTTTTTT. It yields the protein CSVVEGTYNEKLFF.

The chain employs TRBV5-6 and TRBJ1-2; 9 bases match TRBD1. Germline V gene data show CDR1 as SGHDT and CDR2 as YYEEEE. The V gene end was trimmed by 0 bases and the J gene end by 5 bases; junction bases not matched to a gene: 5. The CDR3 extends over 15 amino acids. For the CDR3, the DNA is TGTGCCAGCAGCTTGGGGGGACAGGGCCTATATGGCTACACCTTC. Its translation is CASSLGGQGLYGYTF.

The chain has TRBV6-1 and TRBJ1-2; a weak D match, TRBD1 (5 bases). Trimming took 2 bases from V and 8 from J, leaving 15 bases between them. From germline, CDR1 is MNHNS and CDR2 SASEGT. The CDR3 totals 14 residues. The chain's CDR3 is CASSEQGGSVGYTF. The DNA of the CDR3 is TGTGCCAGCAGTGAACAGGGAGGATCTGTCGGCTACACCTTC.

CDR3 region: CASSRLAGGYEQYF. The CDR3 nucleotides are TGTGCCAGCAGTCGACTAGCGGGAGGCTACGAGCAGTACTTC. The V gene is TRBV6-5, the J gene TRBJ2-7; 13 nucleotides line up with TRBD2. Looked up from germline, CDR1 is MNHEY and CDR2 is SVGAGI. Unmatched junction bases numbered 1, after V lost 5 bases and J lost 3 bases. The CDR3 loop spans 14 amino acids.

This clone showed up just once. V is TRBV6-5 and J is TRBJ2-3; 11 bases line up with TRBD2. The CDR3 sequence is 14 residues long. V dropped 6 bases and J dropped 1; count of bases not matched to a gene: 0. In germline, CDR1 is MNHEY, CDR2 SVGAGI. CDR3 nucleotides: TGTGCCAGCAGGGGACTAGCGGGCACAGATACGCAGTATTTT. Translation gives CASRGLAGTDTQYF.

A word on this clone: The identical CDR3 is also encoded by other nucleotide sequences in the sample. The chain uses TRBV18 and TRBJ1-2, with D possibly being TRBD1 (6 bases). The germline V gene encodes CDR1 KGHSH and CDR2 LQKENI. The CDR3 has 13 amino acids. V gave up 2 bases and J gave up 7 bases, with 11 bases separating them. The CDR3 protein is CASSPETGGGYTF. CDR3 DNA: TGTGCCAGCTCACCAGAGACAGGAGGTGGCTACACCTTC.

The chain has TRBV9 and TRBJ2-7; tentative D call: TRBD1 (5 bases). The germline CDR1 and CDR2 sequences are SGDLS and YYNGEE. Trimming took 3 bases from V and 0 from J, leaving 13 bases between them. The CDR3 is made up of 15 amino acids. The CDR3 protein is CASSGPSQDSYEQYF. As DNA, the CDR3 is TGTGCCAGCAGCGGACCTTCACAGGACTCCTACGAGCAGTACTTC.

This CDR3 is CASIADRGVNQPQHF. The CDR3 DNA is TGTGCCAGTATAGCGGACAGGGGCGTCAATCAGCCCCAGCATTTT. The gene calls are TRBV19 and TRBJ1-5, with TRBD1 identical over 9 bases. V trimming: 7 bases; J trimming: 3 bases; junction bases outside the gene matches: 7. CDR1 LNHDA and CDR2 SQIVND come from the germline V gene (reference sequence). This CDR3 region has 15 residues.

The chain is built from TRBV30 and TRBJ1-5; no clear D. Trimming left V 2 bases short and J 7 bases short, with 12 bases between. The germline V gene has CDR1 GTSNPN and CDR2 SVGIG (reference sequence). The CDR3 has 13 amino acids. As DNA, the CDR3 is TGTGCCTGGAGTTTCAGTGGAGGACAGCCCCAGCATTTT. It codes for CAWSFSGGQPQHF.

The CDR3 DNA sequence: TGTGCCAGTAAAAGGGTGGGGGCTGGTGAGCAGTTCTTC. Protein sequence: CASKRVGAGEQFF. This chain links TRBV19 with TRBJ2-1; D may be TRBD1 (6 bases). Between the trimmed V and J ends, which lost 7 bases and 9 bases, there was a span of 16 bases. There are 13 residues in the CDR3. Per the germline V gene, CDR1 is LNHDA and CDR2 is SQIVND (reference sequence).

This chain joins TRBV5-6 and TRBJ1-1; TRBD1 aligns across 7 bases. The junction had 13 bases not matched to a gene; V was cut back by 5 bases and J by 0 bases. CDR3 length: 17 amino acids. Germline assignment: CDR1 SGHDT and CDR2 YYEEEE. The CDR3 here is CASRYWDRKFLNTEAFF. The CDR3 DNA follows: TGTGCCAGCAGATATTGGGACAGAAAGTTTTTGAACACTGAAGCTTTCTTT. The entire variable domain, with the rest obtained from reference TRBV5-6 and TRBJ1-1, is as follows: DAGVTQSPTHLIKTRGQQVTLRCSPKSGHDTVSWYQQALGQGPQFIFQYYEEEERQRGNFPDRFSGHQFPNYSSELNVNALLLGDSALYLCASRYWDRKFLNTEAFFGQGTRLTVV.

The V call is TRBV7-2, the J call TRBJ2-7, with TRBD1 identical over 9 bases. V dropped 7 bases and J dropped 6; count of bases not matched to a gene: 7. This CDR3 has 13 amino acids. From germline, CDR1 is SGHTA and CDR2 FQGNSA. The CDR3 DNA reads as TGTGCCAGCATCCTCGACAGGGGGAGCGAGCAGTACTTC. This gives the protein CASILDRGSEQYF.